Given below is one T cell receptor (beta chain) in context. The antigen this receptor binds is unknown. Base quality data are lacking; no much larger clone is found one base away. This entry comes from a study of shared clonotypes between healthy human individuals (dated by TCRdb to the early 2020s). A note on the overall study: Two women and a few men aged 18 to 49 years were included in the cohort. The study deeply sequenced blood TCR repertoires of five healthy adults to estimate repertoire size and the extent of clonotype sharing between individuals. Leukapheresis yielded between about 0.85 and 10 billion PBMCs per donor. To increase sequencing depth and limit assay-specific biases, different laboratories used diverse techniques to prepare libraries and sequence TCR repertoires. For each donor, three plates each were used for CD4 naive and CD4 memory, two plates were used for CD8 naive, and one plate was used for CD8 memory. Study-wide findings and limitations: Even with the large sequencing depth, rarefaction of the sorted-subset datasets indicated that sequencing was incomplete. Pairwise subsampling led to the expectation that sequencing depth would affect the degree of clonotype sharing among donors. Because the study included only a small number of donors, the genetic and exposure-history diversity represented was limited. Across a handful of donors, around 5% of naive CD4, roughly 3.5% of naive CD8, approximately 2.5% of memory CD4, and under 0.45% of memory CD8 clonotypes were shared. Naive subsets generally had larger estimated clonotype richness than memory subsets. Compared with non-shared clonotypes, the clonotypes found in all four sorted-subset donors had higher generation probabilities. Only blood was sampled, and tissue TCR repertoires likely differ from those in blood.

V lost 5 bases and J lost 6 bases, and the count of bases not matched to a germline gene is 8. The CDR1 and CDR2 encoded by the germline V gene (reference sequence) are MNHEY and SMNVEV. Including the terminal cysteine and phenylalanine, the CDR3 comprises 16 residues. Left in the record is the CDR3 DNA by itself, 48 bases read in frame from the first base. Using the deep immunoSEQ assay, TCR CDR3 regions were amplified from genomic DNA by multiplex PCR. Genomic DNA extracted from each cell subset was distributed evenly over all wells of several immunoSEQ 96-well plates, and each plate served as one replicate. For sorted subsets, roughly 190 ng of genomic DNA, equivalent to 30,000 or so T cell genomes, went into each replicate PCR. Purified libraries were quantified with a Qubit 3.0 fluorometer, sized on a Bioanalyzer 2100, and re-quantified with the KAPA Library Quantification kit. Every immunoSEQ 96-well plate was sequenced on a dedicated single-read 150-cycle Illumina NextSeq 550 flow cell. On the authors' methods: Because the immunoSEQ output held only junctional sequences and lacked quality scores, the filtering could not match the filtering applied to full-length reads. Sequences were annotated with PyIR, a Python wrapper for IgBLAST v1.9, and V/J genes and CDR3 were assigned using IMGT germline references. Reads with weak V/J assignments (E-value above 1e-6), missing CDR3, stop codons, out-of-frame junctions, or ambiguous translated residues were removed. V3J clonotypes were defined by identical inferred V gene, J gene, and CDR3 amino acid sequence. Percentage overlap between repertoires was computed as shared unique clonotypes divided by the size of the smaller repertoire. RTK rarefaction, the Chao1 estimator, and Recon v2.1 estimates of unobserved clonotypes were used to assess repertoire richness. For all TCRbeta clonotypes obtained by the gDNA method from a handful of donors, generation probabilities were computed with OLGA. Held by TCRdb, this immuneACCESS table contains in-frame sequences only and omits some clones. Under half of the omission traces to an unresolved V gene where checked; the cause of the rest is unknown. V, J and clone size derive from that table, while D and trimming were established from the DNA sequence. The sample yields 2 million to 2.5 million clones; roughly 90% were counted once. In total, the top ten clones hold 0.3% to 0.45% of the sample.

Donors were healthy HIV-negative adults with no recently reported acute infections or vaccinations. Only Caucasian adults living in Nashville, Tennessee, USA were represented among the donors. CD4+ T cells were enriched through magnetic negative selection, after which naive cells were positively selected on CD45RA and the remaining negative fraction served as the memory subset. Blood was obtained by leukapheresis, after which PBMCs were separated by Ficoll-Histopaque density gradient centrifugation and cryopreserved in liquid nitrogen vapor phase. Analytical flow cytometry was used to check the purity and quantity of every magnetically sorted T cell population. From each sorted fraction, genomic DNA was isolated and quantified by UV absorbance on a Nanodrop 2000c.

This TCR came from a man aged 18 to 30 in good health. Some clones in this sample may be carry-over from other donors' samples. The V and J segments used are TRBV27 and TRBJ2-1, and TRBD2 aligns with 12 junction nucleotides. The sequenced sample consisted of naive CD4+ T cells from PBMCs. The cell subset or site label on this specimen signifies: CD45RA+ positively selected. CDR3 region: CASSQGLAGLVNEQFF. At the DNA level, the sequence is TGTGCCAGCAGTCAAGGACTAGCGGGATTAGTCAATGAGCAGTTCTTC.